This TCR beta chain comes out of a study of cytomegalovirus exposure and HLA in healthy donors. J lost 0 bases, V lost 6 bases, and 18 bases had no gene match. CDR1 and CDR2 from the germline V gene are SGHNT and YYREEE (reference sequence). CDR3 length: 18 residues. With 60 Vbeta and 13 Jbeta primers, the PCR was carried out. Using immunoSEQ multiplex PCR, the repertoire was profiled, and TCRdb retains in-frame clones only, with some absent. This sample has about 140,000 clones, with around 79% found just once. Sequenced input: PBMCs. The sequence was obtained from a woman between 35 and 50 years old in good health and CMV-seronegative. J is TRBJ2-7 and V is TRBV5-4, with 7 positions matching TRBD2. CDR3 loop: CASTPRGVAGRLSYEQYF. The CDR3 DNA reads TGTGCCAGCACCCCCCGGGGGGTGGCGGGGAGACTCTCCTACGAGCAGTACTTC.